This is a list of T cell receptor beta chains from one sample in a study of CD8+CD57+ T cells in acquired aplastic anemia. A single record per CDR3 protein comes from TCRdb applying MiXCR to the reads. The sample shows some 170,000 distinct CDR3 sequences, around 48% of them seen only once. Sequencing was carried out using sorted CD4+, CD8+, or CD8+CD57+ T cells (not recorded which) from PBMCs. The origin of the receptors is a human donor with aplastic anemia. Both conserved end residues are part of each CDR3. The D gene is left open where the match is weak. Clone size is shown for a subset of rows, as once, few, many or a class of expanded clone.

j_call,clone_size,v_call,d_call,cdr3_length,cdr3_aa,cdr3_nt
TRBJ2-1,few,TRBV24-1,.,15,CATSDLGQLGGEQFF,TGTGCCACCAGTGATTTAGGGCAGCTCGGAGGTGAGCAGTTCTTC
TRBJ2-3,.,TRBV29-1,.,15,CNVDGLGGNTDTQYF,TGCAACGTTGACGGACTTGGGGGAAACACAGATACGCAGTATTTT
TRBJ1-5,.,TRBV2,.,13,CASSVSRTDTQHF,TGTGCCAGCAGTGTCAGCCGCACAGATACGCAGCATTTT
TRBJ1-3,.,TRBV2,.,15,CASSDDGHSGNTIYF,TGTGCCAGCAGTGATGACGGGCACTCTGGAAACACCATATATTTT
TRBJ2-6,.,TRBV20-1,TRBD1,13,CSARDRARGVLTF,TGCAGTGCTAGGGACAGGGCGCGTGGCGTCCTGACTTTC
TRBJ2-5,many,TRBV9,TRBD2,17,CASSVDGLAGGPGTQYF,TGTGCCAGCAGCGTAGACGGATTAGCGGGGGGACCAGGGACCCAGTACTTC
TRBJ2-1,few,TRBV25-1,.,14,CASSGTTGGNEQFF,TGTGCCAGCAGTGGGACTACCGGAGGGAATGAGCAGTTCTTC
TRBJ2-3,.,TRBV11-2,.,17,CASSSLTGLRGTDTQYF,TGTGCCAGCAGCTCGTTAACAGGGCTGCGGGGCACAGATACGCAGTATTTT
TRBJ2-5,.,TRBV7-9,TRBD2,16,CASSTRTSGGKETQYF,TGTGCCAGCAGCACCCGGACTAGCGGGGGAAAAGAGACCCAGTACTTC
TRBJ1-1,.,TRBV20-1,TRBD1,13,CSAGQGTRSEAFF,TGCAGTGCTGGACAGGGGACTCGGTCTGAAGCTTTCTTT
TRBJ2-7,.,TRBV6-2/TRBV6-3,TRBD1,18,CASSYGTGSPRGTYEQYF,TGTGCCAGCAGTTACGGGACAGGGAGCCCAAGAGGAACCTACGAGCAGTACTTC
TRBJ2-3,many,TRBV6-5,.,13,CASTYRNTDTQYF,TGTGCCAGCACCTACCGGAACACAGATACGCAGTATTTT
TRBJ1-6,many,TRBV25-1,.,18,CASSGTGSKNSYNSPLHF,TGTGCCAGCAGTGGAACAGGATCCAAAAATTCCTATAATTCACCCCTCCACTTT
TRBJ2-7,.,TRBV7-7,.,14,CASSPSFGSYEQHF,TGTGCTAGCAGCCCCTCGTTCGGGTCCTACGAGCAGCACTTC
TRBJ2-1,many,TRBV2,.,14,CASRAGTINNEQFF,TGTGCCAGCAGAGCTGGGACAATAAACAATGAGCAGTTCTTC
TRBJ2-3,.,TRBV24-1,.,14,CATSDLANPDTQYF,TGTGCCACCAGTGATTTGGCCAACCCAGATACGCAGTATTTT
TRBJ2-7,.,TRBV2,.,14,CASKIRGLTYEQYF,TGTGCCAGCAAGATCCGGGGGCTTACCTACGAGCAGTACTTC
TRBJ2-7,.,TRBV15,.,15,CATSRDRAIPYEQYF,TGTGCCACCAGCAGAGATCGCGCTATACCCTACGAGCAGTACTTC
TRBJ2-3,.,TRBV2,TRBD2,16,CASGRRASGGTDTQYF,TGTGCCAGCGGACGTAGGGCTAGCGGGGGCACGGATACGCAGTATTTT
TRBJ1-5,.,TRBV20-1,.,14,CSARGSIGNQPQHF,TGCAGTGCTAGAGGATCCATCGGCAATCAGCCCCAGCATTTT
TRBJ2-2,.,TRBV19,TRBD1,14,CASTGTGNTGELFF,TGTGCCAGCACCGGGACAGGGAACACCGGGGAGCTGTTTTTT
TRBJ2-5,.,TRBV19,TRBD2,15,CASRGAGSLEETQYF,TGTGCCAGTAGGGGAGCGGGATCCCTCGAAGAGACCCAGTACTTC
TRBJ1-2,many,TRBV4-1,.,16,CASSHPLRQEAYGYTF,TGCGCCAGCAGCCACCCCTTGAGGCAGGAGGCGTATGGCTACACCTTC
TRBJ1-6,.,TRBV6-4,.,15,CASSDSGRINSPLHF,TGTGCCAGCAGTGACTCGGGACGGATTAATTCACCCCTCCACTTT
TRBJ1-6,.,TRBV19,.,15,CASRQRGSYNSPLHF,TGTGCCAGTAGGCAACGGGGAAGCTATAATTCACCCCTCCACTTT
TRBJ2-7,.,TRBV24-1,TRBD2,14,CASREGKLSYEQYF,TGTGCCAGCAGGGAGGGGAAGCTCTCCTACGAGCAGTACTTC
TRBJ2-1,many,TRBV4-3,TRBD2,17,CASSPGLTSGGGNEQFF,TGCGCCAGCAGCCCCGGCCTTACTAGCGGGGGCGGAAATGAGCAGTTCTTC
TRBJ2-3,few,TRBV12-5,TRBD2,14,CASGLLAGGDTQYF,TGTGCTAGTGGTTTATTAGCGGGGGGGGATACGCAGTATTTT
TRBJ2-5,many,TRBV6-1,TRBD2,16,CASSEGNGGVRETQYF,TGTGCCAGCAGTGAAGGGAACGGGGGGGTTAGAGAGACCCAGTACTTC
TRBJ1-6,.,TRBV9,.,12,CASSRGGSPLHF,TGTGCCAGCAGCCGGGGGGGTTCACCCCTCCACTTT
TRBJ1-2,.,TRBV20-1,.,14,CSARDGEGGYGYTF,TGCAGTGCGCGGGACGGGGAGGGCGGCTATGGCTACACCTTC
TRBJ1-1,.,TRBV19,.,13,CASKSTDNTEAFF,TGTGCCAGTAAATCGACGGACAACACTGAAGCTTTCTTT
TRBJ2-5,few,TRBV7-6,.,13,CASSLGNQETQYF,TGTGCCAGCAGCTTAGGCAACCAAGAGACCCAGTACTTC
TRBJ2-1,.,TRBV10-3,TRBD2,12,CAAGDPYNEQFF,TGTGCCGCGGGGGACCCCTACAATGAGCAGTTCTTC
TRBJ2-7,.,TRBV20-1,TRBD2,18,CSASWLSAASGLYYEQYF,TGCAGTGCTAGCTGGTTGTCGGCGGCTAGCGGCCTTTACTACGAGCAGTACTTC
TRBJ1-2,many,TRBV19,TRBD1,16,CASTPGQTLYTDGYTF,TGTGCCAGTACTCCGGGACAGACTCTTTATACCGATGGCTACACCTTC
TRBJ2-7,many,TRBV20-1,.,13,CSARVVNGNEQYF,TGCAGTGCTAGAGTAGTGAACGGGAACGAGCAGTACTTC
TRBJ1-2,many,TRBV9,TRBD1,17,CASSVGGTGLGNYGYTF,TGTGCCAGCAGCGTAGGGGGGACAGGGCTCGGAAACTATGGCTACACCTTC
TRBJ2-7,many,TRBV6-1,.,13,CASRTAPSYEQYF,TGTGCCAGCAGAACAGCACCTTCCTACGAGCAGTACTTC
TRBJ2-5,few,TRBV27,TRBD1,15,CASSQRTGHTGTQYF,TGTGCCAGCAGTCAGCGGACAGGACATACTGGGACCCAGTACTTC
TRBJ2-5,.,TRBV3-1,TRBD2,15,CASSQGLAGGETQYF,TGTGCCAGCAGCCAAGGACTAGCGGGGGGGGAGACCCAGTACTTC
TRBJ1-6,many,TRBV6-1,.,14,CASSPGGVFSPLHF,TGTGCCAGCAGCCCCGGGGGTGTGTTTTCACCCCTCCACTTT